The next 20 T cell receptor beta chains were all read from a single sample in a study of T cell responses to AZD1222 COVID-19 vaccine. Data came from immunoSEQ multiplex PCR; TCRdb stores just in-frame clones and leaves some out. This table has approximately 84,000 clones, 80% to 90% appearing once. The sample here was peripheral blood, taken 28 days after the second AZD1222 dose. All receptors derive from an adult who received the AZD1222 COVID-19 vaccine.

This clone has only a few counts. V gene TRBV5-6 combines with J gene TRBJ1-1, with a weak D call TRBD1 (6 bases). Germline V gene data show CDR1 as SGHDT and CDR2 as YYEEEE. This CDR3 comprises 16 residues. V lost 2 bases, J lost 1 base, and 15 bases lay in between. For the CDR3, the DNA is TGTGCCAGCAGCTTTATTCAGGGACAACCGAACACTGAAGCTTTCTTT. Translation gives CASSFIQGQPNTEAFF.

The V gene is TRBV7-8, the J gene TRBJ1-3; the D is unclear. This CDR3 contains 16 residues. Germline V gene lookup returns CDR1 SGHVS and CDR2 FQNEAQ. The V end was cut by 4 bases, the J end by 2 bases, with 15 bases between. Here the CDR3 reads CASSSELLSPGNTIYF. Written as DNA, the CDR3 is TGTGCCAGCAGCTCCGAGCTCCTCTCCCCTGGAAACACCATATATTTT. The full variable domain, rest sourced from reference TRBV7-8 and TRBJ1-3, is GAGVSQSPRYKVAKRGQDVALRCDPISGHVSLFWYQQALGQGPEFLTYFQNEAQLDKSGLPSDRFFAERPEGSVSTLKIQRTQQEDSAVYLCASSSELLSPGNTIYFGEGSWLTVV.

This clone occurred a few times. DNA for the CDR3: TGCAGTGCTAGTCCGGACTCCAACCCTGAAGCTTTCTTT. It yields the protein CSASPDSNPEAFF. This chain joins TRBV20-1 and TRBJ1-1; D call uncertain. Between the trimmed V and J ends, which lost 3 bases and 6 bases, there was a span of 14 bases. Germline V gene lookup returns CDR1 DFQATT and CDR2 SNEGSKA (reference sequence). This CDR3 has 13 amino acids.

The chain has TRBV7-9 and TRBJ1-2; D call uncertain. V dropped 3 bases and J dropped 4 bases, with 12 bases sitting between them. The CDR3 loop spans 14 amino acids. Germline assignment: CDR1 SEHNR and CDR2 FQNEAQ (reference sequence). Here the CDR3 reads CASSLGLGSYGYTF. The DNA for the CDR3 is TGTGCCAGCAGCTTGGGGTTGGGGTCCTATGGCTACACCTTC.

This clone has only one observation. V is TRBV6-6 and J is TRBJ2-2; TRBD2 might be the D (5 bases). Germline V gene sequence: CDR1 MNHNY, CDR2 SVGAGI (reference sequence). This CDR3 is 13 amino acids long. Deletions cut 0 bases from V and 6 bases from J, with 5 bases between. CDR3 amino acids: CASSYSRAGELFF. The CDR3 nucleotides are TGTGCCAGCAGTTACTCGAGGGCCGGGGAGCTGTTTTTT.

V is TRBV24-1 and J is TRBJ2-2, with D uncertain. The CDR3 is 14 residues long. Looked up from germline, CDR1 is KGHDR and CDR2 is SFDVKD. Trimming removed 4 bases at V and 5 bases at J, with 10 bases between. DNA of the CDR3: TGTGCCACCAGTGACCCGGTTGGAACCGGGGAGCTGTTTTTT. Amino acids: CATSDPVGTGELFF.

The chain recombines TRBV4-3 with TRBJ2-1; D gene uncertain. The CDR3 runs to 13 residues. V gave up 4 bases and J gave up 9 bases, with 13 bases separating them. Germline loops: CDR1 LGHNA, CDR2 YSLEER. As DNA, the CDR3 is TGCGCCAGCAGCCGGACGGAACATGGTGAGCAGTTCTTC. This sequence encodes CASSRTEHGEQFF.

The J gene is TRBJ2-1, the V gene TRBV7-3; D unclear. The CDR3 covers 13 residues. The V end lost 8 bases, the J end lost 0 bases, and 8 bases lay between the germline ends. The V gene's germline CDR1 is SGHTA and CDR2 FQGTGA. The CDR3 here is CASATDSYNEQFF. The CDR3 bases are TGTGCCAGCGCGACTGACTCCTACAATGAGCAGTTCTTC.

This chain links TRBV5-1 with TRBJ1-3; the D gene is possibly TRBD1 (6 bases). The germline V gene has CDR1 SGHRS and CDR2 YFSETQ. V lost 0 bases and J 0 bases, leaving 10 bases between the germline ends. The CDR3 sequence is 16 residues long. CDR3 residues: CASSLEGVGSGNTIYF. CDR3 DNA: TGCGCCAGCAGCTTGGAGGGGGTGGGCTCTGGAAACACCATATATTTT.

The chain employs TRBV12-3 or TRBV12-4 and TRBJ1-6, with a possible D match to TRBD1 (5 bases). V was cut by 7 bases and J by 7 bases, with 11 bases left in between. The CDR3 is 13 amino acids. CDR3: CASTLGGNSPLHF. CDR3 bases: TGTGCCAGCACCCTGGGGGGAAATTCACCCCTCCACTTT.

The V and J genes are TRBV18 and TRBJ1-6; 7 bases are shared with TRBD1. The J segment lost 8 bases and the V segment lost 3 bases, leaving 10 bases of the junction unmatched. Germline V CDR1 and CDR2: KGHSH, LQKENI. There are 16 residues in the CDR3. The CDR3 here is CASSPGTGAGDSPLHF. The CDR3 coding sequence is TGTGCCAGCTCACCCGGAACAGGGGCCGGGGATTCACCCCTCCACTTT.

The V gene is TRBV11-3, the J gene TRBJ2-5; no firm D call. CDR1 and CDR2 from the germline V gene are SGHNT and YENEEA. V was clipped by 4 bases and J by 2 bases, with 8 bases between them. The CDR3 is made up of 13 amino acids. In DNA form, the CDR3 reads TGTGCCAGCAGCTCTAGTCGTCAAGAGACCCAGTACTTC. Translation: CASSSSRQETQYF.

This chain joins TRBV27 and TRBJ1-2, with 9 nucleotides matching TRBD1. This CDR3 has 16 residues. With V trimmed by 0 bases and J by 4 bases, 6 bases remained unmatched. CDR1 and CDR2 from the germline V gene are MNHEY and SMNVEV (reference sequence). CDR3 amino acids: CASSLSPTGGGYGYTF. The CDR3 coding sequence is TGTGCCAGCAGTTTATCGCCCACAGGGGGCGGCTATGGCTACACCTTC.

The V call is TRBV2, the J call TRBJ1-4; 7 bases fit TRBD1. Germline values: CDR1 SNHLY, CDR2 FYNNEI. V dropped 4 bases and J dropped 8; count of bases not matched to a gene: 22. This CDR3 has 19 amino acids. CDR3 bases: TGTGCCAGCAGTGGTCGGGGAGGGGGCCTACTTCTGAAGGGAGAAAAACTGTTTTTT. This sequence encodes CASSGRGGGLLLKGEKLFF.

The V gene is TRBV7-9, the J gene TRBJ2-3; 15 nucleotides match TRBD2. Germline values: CDR1 SEHNR, CDR2 FQNEAQ (reference sequence). The CDR3 covers 17 residues. The ends lost 5 bases at V and 4 bases at J; junction bases unmatched: 7. The CDR3 loop is CASSQGLAGGPADTQYF. DNA for the CDR3: TGTGCCAGCAGCCAAGGACTAGCGGGAGGGCCAGCAGATACGCAGTATTTT.

V is TRBV25-1 and J is TRBJ2-2; no firm D call. From germline, CDR1 is MGHDK and CDR2 SYGVNS. The V end lost 2 bases, the J end lost 4 bases, and 8 bases lay between the germline ends. This CDR3 is built from 14 residues. CDR3 DNA: TGTGCCAGCAGTGAAGCCTTATCCACCGGGGAGCTGTTTTTT. It codes for CASSEALSTGELFF.

This clone was counted a few times. The chain uses TRBV6-5 and TRBJ1-1, with TRBD1 identical over 8 bases. This CDR3 is 15 amino acids long. Trimming removed 4 bases from V and 5 bases from J; junction bases left unmatched: 9. Germline V gene data show CDR1 as MNHEY and CDR2 as SVGAGI. The chain's CDR3 is CASSLRTGRGTEAFF. In DNA form, the CDR3 reads TGTGCCAGCAGTTTGAGGACAGGGAGGGGAACTGAAGCTTTCTTT.

The chain recombines TRBV19 with TRBJ2-7; no clear D gene. Germline loops: CDR1 LNHDA, CDR2 SQIVND (reference sequence). The V end was cut by 4 bases, the J end by 0 bases, with 10 bases between. The CDR3 contains 14 residues. CDR3 sequence: CASSTGALSYEQYF. The CDR3 region has the DNA TGTGCCAGTAGTACCGGCGCCCTCTCCTACGAGCAGTACTTC. Filled out from reference TRBV19 and TRBJ2-7, the complete variable domain reads DGGITQSPKYLFRKEGQNVTLSCEQNLNHDAMYWYRQDPGQGLRLIYYSQIVNDFQKGDIAEGYSVSREKKESFPLTVTSAQKNPTAFYLCASSTGALSYEQYFGPGTRLTVT.

The chain recombines TRBV3-1 (or the pseudogene TRBV3-2) with TRBJ2-3, with 12 bases that match TRBD2. The germline CDR1 and CDR2 sequences are LGHDT and YNNKEL (reference sequence). CDR3 length: 20 residues. With 1 base clipped from V and 0 bases from J, the junction kept 11 bases outside the gene matches. Written as DNA, the CDR3 is TGTGCCAGCAGCCAAGTAATGCCTAGCGGGAGGGTCCCTAGCACAGATACGCAGTATTTT. Protein product: CASSQVMPSGRVPSTDTQYF.

This sequence joins TRBV4-1 and TRBJ1-3; TRBD1 is a possible D gene (5 bases). The CDR3 covers 15 residues. Trimming cost V 0 bases and J 4 bases, with 10 bases left between them. Germline V gene lookup returns CDR1 MGHRA and CDR2 YSYEKL. The CDR3 DNA follows: TGCGCCAGCAGCCAAGATGGGGGGATCGGAAACACCATATATTTT. Translating it yields CASSQDGGIGNTIYF.